This is a list of T cell receptor beta chains from one sample in a study of T-cell reconstitution after alpha-beta-depleted transplantation in children. TCRdb analysed the PCR reads with MiXCR anew, one entry per CDR3 protein. Among over 400,000 distinct CDR3 sequences listed, approximately 42% were seen once. The sample was PBMCs, taken before TCRalphabeta/CD19-depleted stem cell transplant. The origin of the receptors is a girl aged 2 to 9 with aplastic anemia, due to receive a stem cell transplant. Both conserved end residues are part of each CDR3. Fields, in order: V gene, clone size, D gene, J gene, CDR3 DNA, CDR3 protein. A D gene is named only where the DNA matches it firmly. Size values are once, few and many counts, or a class for expanded clones, and some rows have none.

TRBV2,many,NA,TRBJ2-3,TGTGCCAGCAGTGGAACCGGGACTAGCACAGATACGCAGTATTTT,CASSGTGTSTDTQYF
TRBV6-5,NA,NA,TRBJ2-1,TGTGCCAGCAGTTACAGCGGAGTCAATGAGCAGTTCTTC,CASSYSGVNEQFF
TRBV7-2,few,NA,TRBJ2-2,TGTGCCAGCAGCTTAGTCCCGAACACCGGGGAGCTGTTTTTT,CASSLVPNTGELFF
TRBV29-1,NA,NA,TRBJ1-1,TGCAGCGTTGGCCCCCCAATGATCTTCACTGAAGCTTTCTTT,CSVGPPMIFTEAFF
TRBV11-1,once,NA,TRBJ2-5,TGTGCCAGCTCCAGGGAACAGACCCAGTACTTC,CASSREQTQYF
TRBV7-8,few,NA,TRBJ2-7,TGTGCCAGCAGCCACGACATGCCCTACGAGCAGTACTTC,CASSHDMPYEQYF
TRBV12-3/TRBV12-4,few,NA,TRBJ1-1,TGTGCCAGCAGTCCCAGGGCCCTGAACACTGAAGCTTTCTTT,CASSPRALNTEAFF
TRBV5-1,few,NA,TRBJ2-7,TGCGCCAGCAGCCCAAGAATGCGGGGCCTTTCCTACGAGCAGTACTTC,CASSPRMRGLSYEQYF
TRBV28,few,NA,TRBJ2-6,TGTGCCAGCAGTCTCACCGGAACAGCCAACGTCCTGACTTTC,CASSLTGTANVLTF
TRBV9,NA,NA,TRBJ2-5,TGTTCCAGCAGCGAGGGTGTGGGAGAAGTGGAGACCCAGTACTTC,CSSSEGVGEVETQYF
TRBV15,NA,NA,TRBJ1-2,TGTGCCACCAGCAGAGACTTCCGTAACGAAGTGGATGGCTACACCTTC,CATSRDFRNEVDGYTF
TRBV5-1,many,TRBD2,TRBJ2-2,TGCGCCAGCAGGGTGACCGGGAGGGCCAACACCGGGGAGCTGTTTTTT,CASRVTGRANTGELFF
TRBV28,NA,NA,TRBJ2-2,TGTGCCAGCAGTCTCCCTAAGGGCCAAGGCGGGGAGCTGTTTTTT,CASSLPKGQGGELFF
TRBV15,many,NA,TRBJ2-7,TGTGCCACCAGCACGGGACCCACTACCTACGAGCAGTACTTC,CATSTGPTTYEQYF
TRBV5-1,many,NA,TRBJ2-5,TGCGCCAGCAGCCCGGGTGGGGGCGCAAGGGAGACCCAGTACTTC,CASSPGGGARETQYF
TRBV29-1,NA,NA,TRBJ2-1,TGCAGCGTGGACAATGAGCAGTTCTTC,CSVDNEQFF
TRBV7-3,NA,NA,TRBJ2-1,TGTGCCAGCAGCCCGTGGCAGGGGAGTAATGAGCAGTTCTTC,CASSPWQGSNEQFF
TRBV29-1,few,NA,TRBJ1-1,TGCAGCGTTAGACCGGTGATGAACACTGAAGCTTTCTTT,CSVRPVMNTEAFF
TRBV5-5,many,NA,TRBJ1-5,TGTGCCAGCAGCGTAACCGGGACTGCGTATAGCAATCAGCCCCAGCATTTT,CASSVTGTAYSNQPQHF
TRBV12-3/TRBV12-4,NA,NA,TRBJ1-2,TGTGCCAGCATCACCGGTAACTATGGCTACACCTTC,CASITGNYGYTF
TRBV6-5,NA,NA,TRBJ2-7,TGTGCCAGCAGTTACTCGGAGGGGCCCTTCTACGAGCAGTACTTC,CASSYSEGPFYEQYF
TRBV5-1,many,NA,TRBJ2-2,TGCGCCAGCAGCTTGACCAACTCCCTCGGGGAGCTGTTTTTT,CASSLTNSLGELFF
TRBV15,many,NA,TRBJ2-1,TGTGCCACCAGCAGAGTGTGGAGGGATGAGCAGTTCTTC,CATSRVWRDEQFF
TRBV7-2,NA,NA,TRBJ1-2,TGTGCCAGCAGCTTAGGACAGGTTTATGGCTACACCTTC,CASSLGQVYGYTF
TRBV7-2,many,NA,TRBJ2-5,TGTGCCAGCAGCTTAGGGGGGGAAGAGACCCAGTACTTC,CASSLGGEETQYF
TRBV5-1,NA,TRBD1,TRBJ2-2,TGCGCCAGCAGCTCGACAGGGACGAACACCGGGGAGCTGTTTTTT,CASSSTGTNTGELFF
TRBV11-2,few,NA,TRBJ1-6,TGTGCCAGCAGCCCGCCGACAGGAACTAATTCACCCCTCCACTTT,CASSPPTGTNSPLHF
TRBV10-3,NA,TRBD2,TRBJ2-3,TGTGCCATCGGGCGGGGACTAGCGGGAGGGAAAGATACGCAGTATTTT,CAIGRGLAGGKDTQYF
TRBV4-1,NA,NA,TRBJ2-1,TGCGCCAGCAGCCAAGATGGGGGGTATTACAATGAGCAGTTCTTC,CASSQDGGYYNEQFF
TRBV2,NA,NA,TRBJ2-2,TGTGCCAGCAGCCCACAGGGATCCGGGGAGCTGTTTTTT,CASSPQGSGELFF
TRBV7-9,few,NA,TRBJ2-1,TGTGCCAGCAGCACCCGACAGGACCATGAGCAGTTCTTC,CASSTRQDHEQFF
TRBV20-1,many,NA,TRBJ2-4,TGCAGTGCCCACGTGGCGAAGGGCAAAAACATTCAGTACTTC,CSAHVAKGKNIQYF
TRBV7-6,NA,NA,TRBJ2-3,TGTGCCAGCAGCAATCCAGACACAGATACGCAGTATTTT,CASSNPDTDTQYF